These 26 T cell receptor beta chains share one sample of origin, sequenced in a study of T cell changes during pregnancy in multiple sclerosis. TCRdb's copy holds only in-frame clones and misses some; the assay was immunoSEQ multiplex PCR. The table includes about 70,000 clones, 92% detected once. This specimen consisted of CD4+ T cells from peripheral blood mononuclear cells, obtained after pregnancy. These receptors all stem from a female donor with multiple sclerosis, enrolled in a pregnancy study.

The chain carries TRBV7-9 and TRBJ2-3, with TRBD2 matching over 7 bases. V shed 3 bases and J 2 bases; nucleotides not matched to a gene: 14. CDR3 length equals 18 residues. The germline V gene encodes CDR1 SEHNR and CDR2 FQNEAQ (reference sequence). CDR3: CASSFPGGGTSPTDTQYF. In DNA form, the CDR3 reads TGTGCCAGCAGCTTCCCCGGCGGGGGAACCTCTCCCACAGATACGCAGTATTTT.

CDR3: CASSPGLALNIQYF. DNA for the CDR3: TGTGCCAGCAGTCCAGGACTAGCTCTAAACATTCAGTACTTC. This chain links TRBV28 with TRBJ2-4, with 8 bases identical to TRBD2. V lost 5 bases, J lost 6 bases, and 6 bases stayed unmatched. The CDR3 is 14 residues long. Germline V lookup: CDR1 MDHEN, CDR2 SYDVKM. The variable domain in full, completed from reference TRBV28 and TRBJ2-4, reads DVKVTQSSRYLVKRTGEKVFLECVQDMDHENMFWYRQDPGLGLRLIYFSYDVKMKEKGDIPEGYSVSREKKERFSLILESASTNQTSMYLCASSPGLALNIQYFGAGTRLSVL.

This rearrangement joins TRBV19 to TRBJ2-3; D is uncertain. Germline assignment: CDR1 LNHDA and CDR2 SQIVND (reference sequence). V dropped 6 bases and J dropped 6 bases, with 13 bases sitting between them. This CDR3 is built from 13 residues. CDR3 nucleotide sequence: TGTGCCAGTAGCGAGACTTGGTCGGATACGCAGTATTTT. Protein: CASSETWSDTQYF.

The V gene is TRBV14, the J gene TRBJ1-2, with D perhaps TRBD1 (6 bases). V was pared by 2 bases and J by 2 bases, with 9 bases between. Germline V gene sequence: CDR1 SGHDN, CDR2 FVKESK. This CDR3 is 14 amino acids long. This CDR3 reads CASSQYTGNYGYTF. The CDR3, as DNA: TGTGCCAGCAGCCAATACACAGGGAACTATGGCTACACCTTC.

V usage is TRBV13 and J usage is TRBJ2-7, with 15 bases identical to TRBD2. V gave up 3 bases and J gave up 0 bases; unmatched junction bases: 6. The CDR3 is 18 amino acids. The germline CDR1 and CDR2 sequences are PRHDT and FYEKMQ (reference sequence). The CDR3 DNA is TGTGCCAGCAGCTTCCTGGGACTAGCGGGAGGTCCCTCCTACGAGCAGTACTTC. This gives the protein CASSFLGLAGGPSYEQYF.

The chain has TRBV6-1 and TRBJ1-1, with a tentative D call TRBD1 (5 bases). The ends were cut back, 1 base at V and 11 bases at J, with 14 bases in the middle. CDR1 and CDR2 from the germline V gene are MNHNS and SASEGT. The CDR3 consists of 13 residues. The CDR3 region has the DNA TGTGCCAGCAGTGAAGGTTTGGGGCGTGGGGCTTTCTTT. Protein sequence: CASSEGLGRGAFF.

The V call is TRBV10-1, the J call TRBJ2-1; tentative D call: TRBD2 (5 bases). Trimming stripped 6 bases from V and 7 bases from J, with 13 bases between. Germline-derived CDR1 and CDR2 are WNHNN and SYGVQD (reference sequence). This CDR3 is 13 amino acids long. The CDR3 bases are TGCGCCAGCAGCCCAGTCGGGGAGAATGAGCAGTTCTTC. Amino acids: CASSPVGENEQFF.

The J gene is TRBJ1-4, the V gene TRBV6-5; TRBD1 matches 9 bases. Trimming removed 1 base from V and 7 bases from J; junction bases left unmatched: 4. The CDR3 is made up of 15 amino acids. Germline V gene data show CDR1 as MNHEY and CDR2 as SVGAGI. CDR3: CASSYLQGAGEKLFF. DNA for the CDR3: TGTGCCAGCAGTTACTTACAGGGGGCGGGTGAAAAACTGTTTTTT.

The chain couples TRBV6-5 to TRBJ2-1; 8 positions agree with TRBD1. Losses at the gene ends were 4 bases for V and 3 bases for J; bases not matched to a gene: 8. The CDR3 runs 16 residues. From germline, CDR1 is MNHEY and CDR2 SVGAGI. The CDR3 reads CASSFLADRVYNEQFF. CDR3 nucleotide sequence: TGTGCCAGCAGTTTTCTGGCGGACAGGGTCTACAATGAGCAGTTCTTC.

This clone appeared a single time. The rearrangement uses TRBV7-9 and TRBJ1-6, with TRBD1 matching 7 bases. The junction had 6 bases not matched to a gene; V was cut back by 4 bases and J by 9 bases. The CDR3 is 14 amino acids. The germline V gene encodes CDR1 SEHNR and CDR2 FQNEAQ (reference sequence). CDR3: CASSYTGVGSPLHF. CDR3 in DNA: TGTGCCAGCAGCTACACAGGGGTGGGTTCACCCCTCCACTTT.

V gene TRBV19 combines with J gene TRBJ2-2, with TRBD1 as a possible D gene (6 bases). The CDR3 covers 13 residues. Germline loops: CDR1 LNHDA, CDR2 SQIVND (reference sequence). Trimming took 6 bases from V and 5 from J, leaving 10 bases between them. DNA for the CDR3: TGTGCCAGTAGCAGACAGGTGACCGGGGAGCTGTTTTTT. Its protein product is CASSRQVTGELFF.

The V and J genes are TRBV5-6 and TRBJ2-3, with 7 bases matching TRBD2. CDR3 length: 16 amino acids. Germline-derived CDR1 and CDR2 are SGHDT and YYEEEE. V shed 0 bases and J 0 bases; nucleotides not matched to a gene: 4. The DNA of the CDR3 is TGTGCCAGCAGCTTGGGTCTAGCGGCTAGCACAGATACGCAGTATTTT. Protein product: CASSLGLAASTDTQYF.

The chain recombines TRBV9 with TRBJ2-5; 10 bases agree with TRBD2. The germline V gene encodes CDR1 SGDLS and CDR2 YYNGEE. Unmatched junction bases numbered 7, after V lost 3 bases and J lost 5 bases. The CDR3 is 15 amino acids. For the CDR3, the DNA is TGTGCCAGCAGCGAGCGGGGGGGCCAGAGCGAGACCCAGTACTTC. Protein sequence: CASSERGGQSETQYF.

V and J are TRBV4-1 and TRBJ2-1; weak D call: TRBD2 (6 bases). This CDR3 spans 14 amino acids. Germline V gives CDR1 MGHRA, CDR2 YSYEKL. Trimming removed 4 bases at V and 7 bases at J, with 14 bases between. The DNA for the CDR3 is TGCGCCAGCAGCCCCCTCGCGGGACGTAATGAGCAGTTCTTC. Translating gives CASSPLAGRNEQFF.

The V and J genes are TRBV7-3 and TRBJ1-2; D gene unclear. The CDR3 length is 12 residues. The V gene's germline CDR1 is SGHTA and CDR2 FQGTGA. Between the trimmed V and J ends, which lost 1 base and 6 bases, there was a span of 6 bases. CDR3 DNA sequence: TGTGCCAGCAGCTTAAGAGGCGATGGCTACACCTTC. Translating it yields CASSLRGDGYTF.

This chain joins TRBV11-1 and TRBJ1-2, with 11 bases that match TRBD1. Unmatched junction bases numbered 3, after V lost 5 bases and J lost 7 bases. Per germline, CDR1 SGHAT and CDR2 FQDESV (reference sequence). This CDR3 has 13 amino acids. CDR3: CASSRTGGGGYTF. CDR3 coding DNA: TGTGCCAGCAGCCGGACAGGGGGCGGTGGCTACACCTTC. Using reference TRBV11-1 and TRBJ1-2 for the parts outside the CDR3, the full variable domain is EAEVAQSPRYKITEKSQAVAFWCDPISGHATLYWYRQILGQGPELLVQFQDESVVDDSQLPKDRFSAERLKGVDSTLKIQPAELGDSAMYLCASSRTGGGGYTFGSGTRLTVV.

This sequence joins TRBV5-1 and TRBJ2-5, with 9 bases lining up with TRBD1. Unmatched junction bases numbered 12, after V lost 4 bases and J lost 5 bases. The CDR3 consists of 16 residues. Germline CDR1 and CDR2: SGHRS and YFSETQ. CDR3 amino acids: CASSRAGTGIGETQYF. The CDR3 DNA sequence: TGCGCCAGCAGCCGAGCTGGGACAGGGATCGGGGAGACCCAGTACTTC.

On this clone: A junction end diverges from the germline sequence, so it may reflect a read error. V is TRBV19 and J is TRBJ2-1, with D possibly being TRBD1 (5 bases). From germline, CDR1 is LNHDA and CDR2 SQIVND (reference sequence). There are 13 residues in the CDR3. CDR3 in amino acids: CASSIDRYNEQFF. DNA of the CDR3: TGTGCCAGTAGCATAGACAGATACAATGAGCAGTTCTTC.

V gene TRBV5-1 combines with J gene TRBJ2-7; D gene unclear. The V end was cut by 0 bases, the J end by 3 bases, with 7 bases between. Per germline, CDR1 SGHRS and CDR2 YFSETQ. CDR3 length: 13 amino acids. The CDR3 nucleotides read TGCGCCAGCAGCTTGGGGGCTGACTACGAGCAGTACTTC. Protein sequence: CASSLGADYEQYF.

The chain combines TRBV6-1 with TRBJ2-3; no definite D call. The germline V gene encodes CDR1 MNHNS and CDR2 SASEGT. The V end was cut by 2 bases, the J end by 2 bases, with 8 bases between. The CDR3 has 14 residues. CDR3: CASSELRHTDTQYF. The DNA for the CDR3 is TGTGCCAGCAGTGAACTTAGACACACAGATACGCAGTATTTT.

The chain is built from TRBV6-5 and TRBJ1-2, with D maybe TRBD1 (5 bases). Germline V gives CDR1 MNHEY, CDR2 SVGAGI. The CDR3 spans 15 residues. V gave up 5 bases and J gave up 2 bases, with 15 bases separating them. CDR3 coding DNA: TGTGCCAGCAGTCGTAACCGGGACTCGAACTATGGCTACACCTTC. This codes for CASSRNRDSNYGYTF.

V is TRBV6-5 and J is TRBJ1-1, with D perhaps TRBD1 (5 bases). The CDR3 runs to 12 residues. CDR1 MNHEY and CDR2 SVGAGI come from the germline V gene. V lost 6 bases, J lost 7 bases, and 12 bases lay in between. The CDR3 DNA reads TGTGCCAGCAGGATTCAGGGTAGTGAAGCTTTCTTT. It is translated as CASRIQGSEAFF.

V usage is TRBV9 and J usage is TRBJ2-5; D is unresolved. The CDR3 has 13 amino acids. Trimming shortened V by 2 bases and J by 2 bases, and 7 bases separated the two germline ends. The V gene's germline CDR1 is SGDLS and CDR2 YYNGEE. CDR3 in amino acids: CASSVELQETQYF. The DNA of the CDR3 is TGTGCCAGCAGCGTGGAACTACAAGAGACCCAGTACTTC.

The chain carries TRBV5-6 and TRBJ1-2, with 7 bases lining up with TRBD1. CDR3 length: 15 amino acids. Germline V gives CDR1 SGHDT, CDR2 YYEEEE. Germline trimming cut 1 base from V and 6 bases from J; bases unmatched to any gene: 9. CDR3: CASSLPGTGEDGYTF. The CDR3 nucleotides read TGTGCCAGCAGCTTGCCTGGTACAGGGGAGGATGGCTACACCTTC.

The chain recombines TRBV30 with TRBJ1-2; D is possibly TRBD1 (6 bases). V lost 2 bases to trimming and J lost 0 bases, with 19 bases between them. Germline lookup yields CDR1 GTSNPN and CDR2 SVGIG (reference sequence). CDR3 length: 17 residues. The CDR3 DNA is TGTGCCTGGAGTAGTTCGCTAAGGACAGTCCCTAACTATGGCTACACCTTC. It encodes CAWSSSLRTVPNYGYTF.

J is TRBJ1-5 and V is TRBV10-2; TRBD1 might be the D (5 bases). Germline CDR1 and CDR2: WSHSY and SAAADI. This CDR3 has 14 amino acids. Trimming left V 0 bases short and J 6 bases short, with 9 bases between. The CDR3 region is CASSESEGVQPQHF. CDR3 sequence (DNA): TGCGCCAGCAGTGAGTCGGAAGGGGTTCAGCCCCAGCATTTT.